The T cell receptor (beta chain) described here comes from a study of blood T cell repertoires in COVID-19 (dated by TCRdb to the early 2020s). Looking at the study overall: Samples covering the acute and convalescent phases of COVID-19 were provided by collaborators in the United States, Italy and Spain. Where HLA class I and class II types were available, the types were taken from metadata supplied by the sample provider, not from assay-based typing. A freely available public database, intended as a resource for researchers studying the immune response to SARS-CoV-2, is where the repertoires were released. The material from the prospective study consisted of cDNA or gDNA derived from T cells, B-cell-depleted T cells, or PBMCs. Deeply sampled blood TCRbeta repertoires from subjects exposed to, actively infected with, or recovered from COVID-19 were included in the dataset. Sample metadata almost always included a de-identified subject ID, COVID-19 status, age in years and sex. The samples were drawn from two sources: the first 160 participants of the ongoing ImmuneRACE study, and approximately 1,300 subjects contributed by 6 global collaborators.

The collaborating institutions used their own protocols to collect whole blood in K2EDTA tubes. For TCRbeta analysis, collaborators shipped samples in one of three forms: frozen whole blood, isolated PBMCs, or DNA extracted from either of those sample types. Broader findings and caveats from the paper: Clinical and demographic metadata were provided uncurated, with the amount varying by source and participant.

This clone occurred a few times. The antigen it recognizes is unknown. The sample holds no much larger clone one base away, and base qualities are not on file. TCRbeta CDR3 regions were amplified from genomic DNA using the immunoSEQ Assay, a bias-controlled multiplex PCR. In the paper's pipeline: The number of nucleated cells in each sample was estimated by amplification of reference gene primers within the assay. To quantify the absolute abundance of each unique TCRbeta CDR3 rearrangement, sequence reads were collapsed and filtered. For each sample, productive Simpson clonality was calculated as the square root of Simpson's diversity index across productive rearrangements. TCRdb provides this immuneACCESS table in a form limited to in-frame rearrangements. Some clones are lacking; in checked studies, under half of them reflect an unresolved V gene, and why the rest are absent is not known. That table supplies the V and J calls and clone size; D and trimming were determined from the DNA. Counted in this sample were about 90,000 clones; around 85% of them appeared once. The ten largest clonotypes hold approximately 25% of the sample.

Sequencing input: peripheral blood. The sequence was obtained from a man of 80 years or more with active or convalescent COVID-19.

The encoded CDR3 is CASSLVQVIRSLNEQFF. The DNA sequence is given as TGTGCCAGCAGCTTAGTACAGGTCATAAGGTCTCTCAATGAGCAGTTCTTC. Here the chain combines TRBV13 and TRBJ2-1; a tentative D match to TRBD1 spans 5 bases. The CDR3 goes from the cysteine to the phenylalanine over 17 residues. Left in the record is the CDR3 DNA by itself, 51 bases read in frame from the first base. Trimming at the junction amounts to 1 base on V and 6 bases on J, and the germline ends lie 19 bases apart. The germline V gene (reference sequence) provides CDR1 PRHDT and CDR2 FYEKMQ. With the portions outside the CDR3 filled from the reference TRBV13 and TRBJ2-1 genes, the complete variable region becomes AAGVIQSPRHLIKEKRETATLKCYPIPRHDTVYWYQQGPGQDPQFLISFYEKMQSDKGSIPDRFSAQQFSDYHSELNMSSLELGDSALYFCASSLVQVIRSLNEQFFGPGTRLTVL.